A single sample gave rise to the 9 T cell receptor beta chains below, sequenced in a study of blood T cell repertoires in COVID-19. Method: immunoSEQ multiplex PCR; TCRdb's copy keeps in-frame clones and lacks some. The repertoire holds roughly 180,000 clones, with 86% as singletons. Material for sequencing was peripheral blood. These receptors were collected from a woman aged 25 to 39 with active or convalescent COVID-19.

The rearrangement uses TRBV5-4 and TRBJ2-7; possibly TRBD2 for D (5 bases). The CDR3 is made up of 15 amino acids. The germline V gene has CDR1 SGHNT and CDR2 YYREEE (reference sequence). V gave up 4 bases and J gave up 2 bases, with 16 bases separating them. CDR3 bases: TGTGCCAGCAGCCTGTCGACCAGCGGAACCTACGAGCAGTACTTC. Protein sequence: CASSLSTSGTYEQYF.

This clone was counted many times. CDR3 coding DNA: TGTGCCACCAGCAGAGATAGGGGTTCGAACACCGGGGAGCTGTTTTTT. Protein: CATSRDRGSNTGELFF. The chain recombines TRBV15 with TRBJ2-2, with a tentative D call TRBD1 (5 bases). The ends were cut back, 0 bases at V and 0 bases at J, with 8 bases in the middle. The CDR3 loop spans 16 amino acids. Germline assignment: CDR1 LNHNV and CDR2 YYDKDF (reference sequence).

Only a few counts were recorded for this clone. J is TRBJ1-2 and V is TRBV12-5; D may be TRBD1 (5 bases). Trimming took 1 base from V and 6 from J, leaving 33 bases between them. Germline values: CDR1 LGHNT, CDR2 FRNRAP. There are 21 residues in the CDR3. DNA of the CDR3: TGTGCTAGTGGTTTGGCCCCTTGGGGCCAGAGGCCGATCGCGAGGTTAGATGGCTACACCTTC. Translated: CASGLAPWGQRPIARLDGYTF.

This chain links TRBV5-6 with TRBJ2-1, with 10 bases that match TRBD1. Unmatched junction bases numbered 6, after V lost 5 bases and J lost 7 bases. Germline V gene lookup returns CDR1 SGHDT and CDR2 YYEEEE. This CDR3 contains 14 residues. CDR3 DNA: TGTGCCAGCAGAAGACAGGGGGCGAAAAATGAGCAGTTCTTC. Encoded protein: CASRRQGAKNEQFF. The whole variable domain, filled in from reference TRBV5-6 and TRBJ2-1, reads DAGVTQSPTHLIKTRGQQVTLRCSPKSGHDTVSWYQQALGQGPQFIFQYYEEEERQRGNFPDRFSGHQFPNYSSELNVNALLLGDSALYLCASRRQGAKNEQFFGPGTRLTVL.

The V call is TRBV19, the J call TRBJ1-6; tentative D call: TRBD1 (5 bases). CDR1 and CDR2 from the germline V gene are LNHDA and SQIVND (reference sequence). The CDR3 contains 16 residues. Trimming shortened V by 5 bases and J by 2 bases, and 13 bases separated the two germline ends. The CDR3 here is CASSVGGWTYNSPLHF. The CDR3 DNA reads as TGTGCCAGTAGTGTCGGGGGGTGGACCTATAATTCACCCCTCCACTTT.

The chain links TRBV9 to TRBJ2-7; TRBD2 agrees at 7 bases. J gave up 2 bases and V 0 bases, and 8 bases lay outside the gene matches. The length of the CDR3 is 16 residues. Germline V lookup: CDR1 SGDLS, CDR2 YYNGEE. In DNA, the CDR3 is TGTGCCAGCAGCGTAGGAGGCGGGAGATGGCCCTACGAGCAGTACTTC. It codes for CASSVGGGRWPYEQYF.

The rearrangement uses TRBV20-1 and TRBJ1-2; D remains ambiguous. Trimming removed 3 bases at V and 4 bases at J, with 9 bases between. Germline V lookup: CDR1 DFQATT, CDR2 SNEGSKA (reference sequence). This CDR3 spans 12 amino acids. The DNA of the CDR3 is TGCAGTGCTAGTTTAGGGAGCTATGGCTACACCTTC. Translation gives CSASLGSYGYTF.

V is TRBV2 and J is TRBJ2-5, with a possible D match to TRBD2 (6 bases). The CDR3 loop spans 14 amino acids. V was shortened by 4 bases and J by 7 bases, with 16 bases between the two germline ends. Germline loops: CDR1 SNHLY, CDR2 FYNNEI. The CDR3 DNA is TGTGCCAGCAGTGTACTAGCCCAAGAGGGGACCCAGTACTTC. This sequence encodes CASSVLAQEGTQYF.

The J gene is TRBJ2-7, the V gene TRBV12-3 or TRBV12-4; a possible D gene is TRBD2 (5 bases). V shed 8 bases and J shed 0 bases, with 11 bases lying between them. The CDR3 has 13 residues. The CDR3: CASGGRSSYEQYF. CDR3 DNA sequence: TGTGCCAGCGGAGGCAGGAGCTCCTACGAGCAGTACTTC.